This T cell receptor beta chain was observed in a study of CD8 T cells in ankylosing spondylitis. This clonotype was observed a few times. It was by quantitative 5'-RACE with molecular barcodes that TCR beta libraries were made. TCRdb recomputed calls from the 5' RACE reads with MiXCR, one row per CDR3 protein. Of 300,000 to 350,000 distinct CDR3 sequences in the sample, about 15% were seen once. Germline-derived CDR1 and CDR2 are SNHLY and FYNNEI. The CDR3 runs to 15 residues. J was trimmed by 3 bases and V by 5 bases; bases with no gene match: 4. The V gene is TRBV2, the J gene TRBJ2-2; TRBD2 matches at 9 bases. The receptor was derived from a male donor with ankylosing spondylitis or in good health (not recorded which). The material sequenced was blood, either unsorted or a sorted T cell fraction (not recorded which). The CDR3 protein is CASSPSGADTGELFF. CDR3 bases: TGTGCCAGCAGTCCTAGCGGGGCGGACACCGGGGAGCTGTTTTTT.